This entry lists 2 T cell receptor beta chains sequenced from one sample in a study of T cell responses to AZD1222 COVID-19 vaccine. Data came from immunoSEQ multiplex PCR; TCRdb stores just in-frame clones and leaves some out. The data show about 150,000 clones, approximately 90% seen once. Sequenced here: peripheral blood, sampled 28 days after the second AZD1222 dose. These TCRs come from an adult who received the AZD1222 COVID-19 vaccine.

CDR3 loop: CASSQDPNSYNEQFF. The CDR3 coding sequence is TGCGCCAGCAGCCAAGACCCTAACTCCTACAATGAGCAGTTCTTC. The chain is built from TRBV4-3 and TRBJ2-1; no clear D. The germline gives CDR1 LGHNA, CDR2 YSLEER. The CDR3 totals 15 residues. V was trimmed by 0 bases and J by 0 bases, leaving 6 bases between them.

This chain links TRBV12-2 with TRBJ1-5; the table gives TRBD1 as D, unverified against the DNA. TRBV12-2 is labeled a pseudogene. CDR3 size: 15 residues. The DNA of the CDR3 is TGTGCAAGTCGCTACGCAGGGGGCAGCAATCAGCCCCAGCATTTT. It specifies CASRYAGGSNQPQHF.